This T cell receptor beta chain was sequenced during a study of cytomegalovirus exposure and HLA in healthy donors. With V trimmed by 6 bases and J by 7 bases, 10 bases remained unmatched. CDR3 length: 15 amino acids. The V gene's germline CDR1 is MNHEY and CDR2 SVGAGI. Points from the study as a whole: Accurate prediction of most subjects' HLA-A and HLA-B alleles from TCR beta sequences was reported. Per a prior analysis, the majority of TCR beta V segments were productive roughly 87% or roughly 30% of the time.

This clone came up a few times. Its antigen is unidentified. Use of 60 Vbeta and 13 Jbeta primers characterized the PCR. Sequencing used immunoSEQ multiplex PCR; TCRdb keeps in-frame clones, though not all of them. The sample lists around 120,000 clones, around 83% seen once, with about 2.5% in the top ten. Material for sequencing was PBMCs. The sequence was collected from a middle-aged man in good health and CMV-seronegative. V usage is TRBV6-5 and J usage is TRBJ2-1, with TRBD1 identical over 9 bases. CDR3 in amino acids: CASRPPRTGANEQFF. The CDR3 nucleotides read TGTGCCAGCAGGCCCCCCCGGACAGGGGCAAATGAGCAGTTCTTC.